This T cell receptor beta chain appears in the sequencing data of a study of cytomegalovirus exposure and HLA in healthy donors (dated by TCRdb to between 2016 and 2019). As for the study more broadly: In an earlier analysis of several hundred of the donors, 250 to 300 Gb of sequence data and approximately 100 million unique TCR beta sequences from 180 million or so T cells were reported. An early release covering approximately 600 HLA-typed donors comprised approximately 300 gigabases of sequencing data and roughly 85 million unique TCR sequences. Among the roughly 430 genotyped donors, around 79% belonged to the genetic ancestry cluster associated with self-reported Caucasian donors. The study aimed to test whether cataloging public T cell receptors could reveal signatures of past pathogen exposure. The T cell repertoires of 666 subjects were profiled by immunosequencing and related to cytomegalovirus serostatus. In addition to the first cohort of 650 to 800 subjects, a separate validation cohort of approximately 130 different subjects was used. To predict cytomegalovirus infection status, the study brought together high-throughput TCR immunosequencing, statistical association of individual TCRs with disease status, and machine learning. A later analysis re-examined previously published TCR beta repertoires from just over 650 donors and added high-resolution HLA genotyping to investigate patterns of TCR occurrence. In the later analysis, no new phenotypic data were used to find candidate immune exposures; instead, reliance was placed on TCR beta sequences and their occurrence across donors. An earlier analysis of several hundred of the donors applied high-throughput TCR beta sequencing to assess whether each TCR beta V gene segment acted as functional or pseudogenic. Donor age, sex, ethnicity and CMV serostatus were compiled together with the repertoire data. A later genetic analysis used genome-wide SNP genotypes for about three fifths of the roughly 700 donors, treating that subset as a discovery cohort. Every discovery cohort repertoire had been produced on one sequencing platform. HLA typing covered class I and class II loci at four-digit resolution. The number of typed donors differed by locus: about 620-630 for A, B, C, DRB1 and DQB1; some 500 for DQA1; fewer than 610 for DPA1; and around 450 for DPB1. Because of strong linkage in the cohort, four to six DR-DQ haplotypes were treated as single units for association and clustering. Among about 400 genotyped donors of the cohort, an average of roughly 230,000 unique TCR beta nucleotide sequences was sequenced per donor, of which roughly 17% were non-productive.

The cohort was made up of 500 to 800 healthy bone marrow donors. At the time of sampling, every cohort member was nominally healthy, though immune exposures that went unrecorded were likely present. The donor was CMV seronegative and was included in the group of 352 seronegative cohort members. Every donor gave a peripheral blood sample, and the peripheral blood mononuclear cells from that sample were used for TCR beta sequencing. Genomic DNA extraction from the blood cell samples was performed with the Qiagen DNeasy Blood Extraction Kit. The CDR3, cysteine through phenylalanine, is 16 amino acids long. Only CDR3 DNA remains: 48 bases, in frame from the first base. CDR1 and CDR2 are read off the germline V gene (reference sequence) as GTSNPN and SVGIG. Deletion took 3 bases off V and 0 bases off J, with a span of 15 bases between the germline ends. The research as a whole found: The only immune exposure information available for the cohort was CMV serostatus. Cytomegalovirus status was reported to be diagnosed by the classifier with high specificity and sensitivity in both the original and validation cohorts. A later genetic analysis associated a missense DCLRE1C variant with V-gene and J-gene trimming of TCR beta chains, and an independent cohort replicated the association. In this cohort, only TCR beta chains were sequenced, and detectable features were limited by the absence of alpha or paired-chain data. At a false discovery rate of 0.05, a later analysis linked about 16,000 TCR beta sequences to specific HLA alleles. In vitro tests confirmed that a few of the cytomegalovirus-associated TCR beta chains recognize cytomegalovirus antigens. Most CMV-associated TCR beta chains appeared to be HLA-restricted in a later analysis, and the HLA associations seemed to be driven largely by CMV exposure. A later analysis reported that several top co-occurrence clusters appeared linked to parvovirus B19, influenza, CMV and Epstein-Barr virus. A cluster of highly shared sequence variants was judged likely to represent a technical artifact of the sequencing pipeline. The earlier analysis of 587 of the donors excluded fewer than 20 rarely observed V segments, including chromosome 9 orphons, because counts were too low. Roughly uniform sequencing depth across donors was assumed in presence/absence analyses, although this assumption may not hold. Broadly in line with IMGT annotations, most TCR beta V segments showed up in productive rearrangements about 90% or about 30% of the time in an earlier analysis of around 550 of the donors. While some public TCRs were present in many individuals, most TCR sequences turned up only very rarely across donors. Correlated functional status among segregating V segments might reflect linkage disequilibrium, but an unknown experimental factor could not be ruled out. Because HLA typing was unavailable for some donors at each locus, only the typed subset was used in association tests. Some IMGT-functional V segments, including TRBV6-2 and TRBV6-3, could not be told apart with the 87-base-pair reads, so those segments were excluded. The authors suggested that the approach could potentially be generalized to other disease states and immunological phenotypes. A later genetic analysis reported fewer N-insertions in productive TCRs among donors in an Asian-associated ancestry cluster than the roughly 650-donor mean. The study gave a list of about 150 TCR beta chains associated with cytomegalovirus. A further reported finding was that TCR beta sequences accurately predicted the HLA-A and HLA-B alleles for most subjects in the first cohort. A later analysis found that TCR association rates varied across HLA loci, with DRB1 alleles showing the most associated TCRs and HLA-C alleles the fewest. A later analysis found that HLA-associated TCR beta chains were more clonally expanded and had lower generation probabilities than equally common non-associated chains. When HLA alleles, especially DR and DQ, strongly co-occurred, TCR associations were difficult to assign to individual alleles.

Library preparation was by the immunoSEQ multiplex PCR assay. A mixture of 60 forward primers for TCR Vbeta segments and 13 reverse primers for TCR Jbeta segments was used in the multiplex PCR. Amplification of the CDR3 region of rearranged TCR beta genes was performed with a multiplex PCR assay on genomic DNA. Amplified TCR beta libraries were sequenced as 87-base-pair reads on the Illumina HiSeq System. The original pipeline was this. Across the 500 to 850 repertoires, a later analysis counted 60 million to 90 million unique TCR beta chains, roughly 11 million of which were shared by at least two donors. To remove PCR and sequencing errors, raw reads were error-corrected and collapsed into unique sequences using a nearest-neighbor algorithm that merged closely related sequences. Alignment of CDR3 sequences to IMGT reference sequences was used to assign V, D and J gene segments. Each retained sequence needed at least a six-nucleotide match to both a V gene segment and a J gene segment. Rearrangements were called productive when the CDR3 lacked stop codons and stayed in frame with V and J; all others were non-productive. Following IMGT convention, CDR3 was defined as the stretch from the second conserved V-encoded cysteine to the conserved J-encoded phenylalanine. The earlier analysis of around 640 of the donors excluded sequences that lacked an unambiguous match to a single V gene segment. In an earlier analysis of 587 of the donors, a V segment was called functional when productive rearrangements were above 56.7%, and segregating when the standard deviation between donors exceeded 5%. A statistical classification framework was developed to diagnose cytomegalovirus status using the catalog of TCR beta chain sequences. A later analysis assigned V and J genes by comparing TCR nucleotide sequences with IMGT/GENE-DB human TR gene sequences. The TCRdist pipeline was used in a later analysis to assign CDR3 sequences and most-parsimonious VDJ recombination scenarios. A later analysis defined each TCR beta chain by its CDR3 amino acid sequence plus V-gene family, and excluded reads lacking a unique V-gene family. In a later analysis, several hundred highly shared, low-generation-probability nucleotide sequences were removed to address suspected cross-contamination and a sequencing artifact. For each public chain, a later analysis derived a clonal expansion index from normalized ranks of inferred template counts within each repertoire. Generation probabilities in a later analysis came from a VDJ recombination model fitted to out-of-frame rearrangements, and those results were checked against IGoR. A later analysis scored TCR-TCR, TCR-HLA and TCR-CMV co-occurrence with hypergeometric tests, applying a repertoire-size bias correction to TCR pairs. A later analysis estimated false discovery rates by permuting HLA or CMV assignments 20 times. In a later analysis, co-occurring TCRs were grouped using DBSCAN, and TCRdist sequence similarity was added for clustering within HLA-allele-positive subsets. Repertoires with fewer than 30,000 or more than 120,000 public chains were left out of co-occurrence clustering, as were about 5 repertoires with anomalous nucleotide sharing. TCRdb carries this immuneACCESS record with in-frame sequences only. Its versions omit some clonotypes, under half of them owing to an unresolved V gene in the studies checked, with the rest unexplained. That table gives V, J and clone size, and the DNA gave D and trimming. The table for this sample records some 47,000 clones. The top ten constitute 2% to 2.5% of the sample.

Turning to this clone: Its antigen specificity is not known.

This TCR was recovered from a woman in her thirties or forties in good health and CMV-seronegative. The sequenced material came from PBMCs. This chain joins TRBV30 to TRBJ2-4; a weak D assignment points to TRBD2 (6 bases agree). The DNA sequence is given as TGTGCCTGGAGCGCAGTAGCGGACTTAGCCAAAAACATTCAGTACTTC. This yields the protein CAWSAVADLAKNIQYF.